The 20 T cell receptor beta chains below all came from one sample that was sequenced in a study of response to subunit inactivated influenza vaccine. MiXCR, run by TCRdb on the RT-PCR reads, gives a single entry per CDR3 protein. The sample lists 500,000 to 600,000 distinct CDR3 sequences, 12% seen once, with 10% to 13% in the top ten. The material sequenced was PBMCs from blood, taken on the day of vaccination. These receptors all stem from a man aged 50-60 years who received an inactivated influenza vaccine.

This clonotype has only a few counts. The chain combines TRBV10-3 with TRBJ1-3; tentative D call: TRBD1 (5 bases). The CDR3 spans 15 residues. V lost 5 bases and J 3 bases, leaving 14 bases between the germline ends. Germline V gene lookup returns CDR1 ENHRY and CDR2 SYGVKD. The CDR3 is CAISLNGRVGNTIYF. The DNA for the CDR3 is TGTGCCATCAGTTTAAACGGCAGGGTTGGAAACACCATATATTTT.

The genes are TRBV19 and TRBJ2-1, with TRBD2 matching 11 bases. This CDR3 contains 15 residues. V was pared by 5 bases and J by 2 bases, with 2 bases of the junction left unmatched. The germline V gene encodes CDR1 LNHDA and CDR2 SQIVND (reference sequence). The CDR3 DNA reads TGTGCCAGTAGTGAGGGACTAGCGGCCTACAATGAGCAGTTCTTC. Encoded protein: CASSEGLAAYNEQFF.

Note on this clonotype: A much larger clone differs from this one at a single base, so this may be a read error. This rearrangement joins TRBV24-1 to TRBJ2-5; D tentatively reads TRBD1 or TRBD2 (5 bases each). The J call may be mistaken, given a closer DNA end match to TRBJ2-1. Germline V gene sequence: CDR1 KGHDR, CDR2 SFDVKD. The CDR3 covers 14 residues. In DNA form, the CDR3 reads TGTGCCACCAGTGATAATTACGGGGCAGAGACCCAGTTCTTC. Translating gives CATSDNYGAETQFF.

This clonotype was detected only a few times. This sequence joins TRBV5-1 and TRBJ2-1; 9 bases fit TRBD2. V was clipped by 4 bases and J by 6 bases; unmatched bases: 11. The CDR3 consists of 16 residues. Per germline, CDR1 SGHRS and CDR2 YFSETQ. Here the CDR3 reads CASSPISAGGPNEQFF. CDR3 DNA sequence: TGCGCCAGCAGCCCGATCTCGGCGGGGGGGCCCAATGAGCAGTTCTTC.

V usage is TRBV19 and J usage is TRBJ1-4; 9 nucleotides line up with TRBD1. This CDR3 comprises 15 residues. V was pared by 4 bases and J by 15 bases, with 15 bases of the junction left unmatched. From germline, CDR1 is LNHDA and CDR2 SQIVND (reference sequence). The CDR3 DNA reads TGTGCCAGTAGTACTCCCCGGACAGGGGAGGGTCGGTTGTTTTTT. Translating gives CASSTPRTGEGRLFF.

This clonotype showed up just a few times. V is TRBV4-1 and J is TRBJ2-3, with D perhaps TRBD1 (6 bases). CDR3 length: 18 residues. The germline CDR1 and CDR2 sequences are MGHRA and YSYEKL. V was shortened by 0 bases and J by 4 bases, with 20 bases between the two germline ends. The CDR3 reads CASSQERQGWVAADTQYF. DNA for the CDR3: TGCGCCAGCAGCCAAGAAAGGCAGGGGTGGGTGGCGGCAGATACGCAGTATTTT.

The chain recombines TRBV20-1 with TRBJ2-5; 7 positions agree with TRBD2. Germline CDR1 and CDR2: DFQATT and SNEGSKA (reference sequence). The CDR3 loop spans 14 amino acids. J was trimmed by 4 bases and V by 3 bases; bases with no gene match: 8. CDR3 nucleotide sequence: TGCAGTGCTAGGAGGGCGGGAGAAGGAGAGACCCAGTACTTC. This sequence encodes CSARRAGEGETQYF.

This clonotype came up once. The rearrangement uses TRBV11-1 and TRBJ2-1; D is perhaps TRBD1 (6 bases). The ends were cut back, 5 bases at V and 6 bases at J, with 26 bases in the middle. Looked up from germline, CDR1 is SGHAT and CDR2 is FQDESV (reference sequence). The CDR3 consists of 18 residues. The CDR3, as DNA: TGTGCCAGCAGCCCCTCAACCGGGACAACGGGGAGATCCAATGAGCAGTTCTTC. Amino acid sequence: CASSPSTGTTGRSNEQFF.

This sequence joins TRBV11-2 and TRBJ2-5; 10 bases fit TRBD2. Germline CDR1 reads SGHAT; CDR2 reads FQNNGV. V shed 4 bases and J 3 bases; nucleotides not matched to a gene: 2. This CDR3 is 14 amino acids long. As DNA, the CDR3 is TGTGCCAGCAGCTCAGCGGGAGGGAAAGAGACCCAGTACTTC. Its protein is CASSSAGGKETQYF.

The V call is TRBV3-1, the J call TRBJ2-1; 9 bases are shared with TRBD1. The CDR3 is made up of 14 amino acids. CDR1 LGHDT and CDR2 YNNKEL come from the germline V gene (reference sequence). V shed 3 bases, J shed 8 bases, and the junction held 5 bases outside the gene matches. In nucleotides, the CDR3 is TGTGCCAGCAGCCAGGGACAGGGCTTCGATGAGCAGTTCTTC. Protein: CASSQGQGFDEQFF.

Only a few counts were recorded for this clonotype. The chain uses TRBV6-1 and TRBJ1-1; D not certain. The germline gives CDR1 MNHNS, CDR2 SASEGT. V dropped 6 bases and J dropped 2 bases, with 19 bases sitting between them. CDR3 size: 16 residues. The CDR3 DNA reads TGTGCCAGCAGAAAGGACGGGGTCACGTTCAACACTGAAGCTTTCTTT. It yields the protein CASRKDGVTFNTEAFF.

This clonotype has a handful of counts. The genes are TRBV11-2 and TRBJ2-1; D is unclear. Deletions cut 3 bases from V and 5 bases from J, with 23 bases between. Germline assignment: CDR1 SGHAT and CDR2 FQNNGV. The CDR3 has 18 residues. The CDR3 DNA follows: TGTGCCAGCAGCTTTAAACTATCAGCGCAGGCTGGGGACAATGAGCAGTTCTTC. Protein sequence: CASSFKLSAQAGDNEQFF.

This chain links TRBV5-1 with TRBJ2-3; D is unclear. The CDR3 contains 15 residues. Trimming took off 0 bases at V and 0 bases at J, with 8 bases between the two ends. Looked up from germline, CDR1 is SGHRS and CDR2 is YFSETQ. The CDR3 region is CASSLEAPSTDTQYF. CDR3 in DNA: TGCGCCAGCAGCTTGGAAGCGCCCAGCACAGATACGCAGTATTTT.

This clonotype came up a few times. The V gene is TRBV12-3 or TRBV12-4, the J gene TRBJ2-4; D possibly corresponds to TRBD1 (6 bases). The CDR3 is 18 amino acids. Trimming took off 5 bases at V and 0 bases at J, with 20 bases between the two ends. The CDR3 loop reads CASSPYAWTDLAKNIQYF. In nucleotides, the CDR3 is TGTGCCAGCAGTCCCTATGCCTGGACAGACTTAGCCAAAAACATTCAGTACTTC.

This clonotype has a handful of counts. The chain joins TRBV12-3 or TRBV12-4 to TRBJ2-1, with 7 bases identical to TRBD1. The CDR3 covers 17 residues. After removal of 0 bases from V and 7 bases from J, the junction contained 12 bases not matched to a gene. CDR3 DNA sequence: TGTGCCAGCAGTTTAGCCCGTGGAAGGGGGCTTGGGAATGAGCAGTTCTTC. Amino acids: CASSLARGRGLGNEQFF.

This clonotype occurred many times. CDR3 coding DNA: TGTGCCAGCAGCTTGACTGTGGGGGGCACTGAAGCTTTCTTT. Its protein product is CASSLTVGGTEAFF. The chain employs TRBV11-2 and TRBJ1-1, with D perhaps matching TRBD1 (5 bases). Trimming took 3 bases from V and 4 from J, leaving 12 bases between them. The CDR3 length is 14 residues. Germline CDR1 is SGHAT and CDR2 is FQNNGV.

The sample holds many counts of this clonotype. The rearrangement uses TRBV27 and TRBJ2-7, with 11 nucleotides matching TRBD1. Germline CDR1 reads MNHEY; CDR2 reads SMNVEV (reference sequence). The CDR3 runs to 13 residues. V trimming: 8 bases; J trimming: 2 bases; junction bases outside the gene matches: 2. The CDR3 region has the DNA TGTGCCAGCCGGGGACAGGGGGCCTACGAGCAGTACTTC. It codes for CASRGQGAYEQYF.

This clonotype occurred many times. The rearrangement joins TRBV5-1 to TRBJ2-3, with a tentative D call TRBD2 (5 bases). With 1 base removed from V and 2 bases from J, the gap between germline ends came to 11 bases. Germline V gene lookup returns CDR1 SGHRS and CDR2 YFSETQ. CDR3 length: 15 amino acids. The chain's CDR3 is CASSLSGSPTDTQYF. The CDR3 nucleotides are TGCGCCAGCAGCTTGAGCGGCTCTCCCACAGATACGCAGTATTTT.

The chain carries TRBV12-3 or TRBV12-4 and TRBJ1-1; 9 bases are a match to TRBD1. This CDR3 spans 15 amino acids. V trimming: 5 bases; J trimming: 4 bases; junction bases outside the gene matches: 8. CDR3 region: CASSPSPTGGTEAFF. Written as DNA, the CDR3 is TGTGCCAGCAGTCCCAGCCCGACAGGGGGCACTGAAGCTTTCTTT.

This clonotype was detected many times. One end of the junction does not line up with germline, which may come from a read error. CDR3 protein: CASSETASVLTF. The CDR3 DNA follows: TGTGCCAGCAGTGAAACAGCCAGCGTCCTGACTTTC. This chain connects TRBV12-3 or TRBV12-4 to TRBJ2-6; D is uncertain. The CDR3 loop spans 12 amino acids.